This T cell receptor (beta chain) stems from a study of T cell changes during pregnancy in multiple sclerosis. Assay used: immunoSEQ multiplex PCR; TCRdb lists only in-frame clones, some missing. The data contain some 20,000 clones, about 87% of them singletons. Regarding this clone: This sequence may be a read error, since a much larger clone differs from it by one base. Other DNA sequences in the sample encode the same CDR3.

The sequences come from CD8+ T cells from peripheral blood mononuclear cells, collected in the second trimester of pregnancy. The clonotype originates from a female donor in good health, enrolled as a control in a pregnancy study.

The CDR3 DNA follows: TGTGCCAGCAGTACCGGGACTAGCGGGAGCAATGAGCAGTTCTTC. This gives the protein CASSTGTSGSNEQFF. The rearrangement links TRBV6-4 to TRBJ2-1, with TRBD2 matching 14 bases. The CDR3 is made up of 15 amino acids. Germline V lookup: CDR1 MRHNA, CDR2 SNTAGT. V gave up 5 bases and J gave up 6 bases; unmatched junction bases: 3.